This TCR beta chain was observed in a study of blood T cell repertoires in COVID-19. In the original workflow: Reference gene primer amplification gave estimated nucleated cell counts. Assay used: immunoSEQ multiplex PCR; TCRdb lists only in-frame clones, some missing. That table furnishes V, J and clone size, whereas the DNA furnished D and trimming. Of 70,000 to 90,000 clones listed, roughly 84% were seen once; the top ten hold roughly 10%. The CDR3 sequence is 13 residues long. Germline CDR1 and CDR2: MDHEN and SYDVKM. The ends were cut back, 8 bases at V and 2 bases at J, with 10 bases in the middle. This clone was found a few times.

The genes are TRBV28 and TRBJ2-1; perhaps TRBD2 as D (6 bases). This clonotype originated in a human donor in a cohort sampled during active COVID-19. The sequenced sample was peripheral blood. The CDR3 nucleotides are TGTGCCAGCCGGGACTTGGCCTACAATGAGCAGTTCTTC. It translates to CASRDLAYNEQFF.